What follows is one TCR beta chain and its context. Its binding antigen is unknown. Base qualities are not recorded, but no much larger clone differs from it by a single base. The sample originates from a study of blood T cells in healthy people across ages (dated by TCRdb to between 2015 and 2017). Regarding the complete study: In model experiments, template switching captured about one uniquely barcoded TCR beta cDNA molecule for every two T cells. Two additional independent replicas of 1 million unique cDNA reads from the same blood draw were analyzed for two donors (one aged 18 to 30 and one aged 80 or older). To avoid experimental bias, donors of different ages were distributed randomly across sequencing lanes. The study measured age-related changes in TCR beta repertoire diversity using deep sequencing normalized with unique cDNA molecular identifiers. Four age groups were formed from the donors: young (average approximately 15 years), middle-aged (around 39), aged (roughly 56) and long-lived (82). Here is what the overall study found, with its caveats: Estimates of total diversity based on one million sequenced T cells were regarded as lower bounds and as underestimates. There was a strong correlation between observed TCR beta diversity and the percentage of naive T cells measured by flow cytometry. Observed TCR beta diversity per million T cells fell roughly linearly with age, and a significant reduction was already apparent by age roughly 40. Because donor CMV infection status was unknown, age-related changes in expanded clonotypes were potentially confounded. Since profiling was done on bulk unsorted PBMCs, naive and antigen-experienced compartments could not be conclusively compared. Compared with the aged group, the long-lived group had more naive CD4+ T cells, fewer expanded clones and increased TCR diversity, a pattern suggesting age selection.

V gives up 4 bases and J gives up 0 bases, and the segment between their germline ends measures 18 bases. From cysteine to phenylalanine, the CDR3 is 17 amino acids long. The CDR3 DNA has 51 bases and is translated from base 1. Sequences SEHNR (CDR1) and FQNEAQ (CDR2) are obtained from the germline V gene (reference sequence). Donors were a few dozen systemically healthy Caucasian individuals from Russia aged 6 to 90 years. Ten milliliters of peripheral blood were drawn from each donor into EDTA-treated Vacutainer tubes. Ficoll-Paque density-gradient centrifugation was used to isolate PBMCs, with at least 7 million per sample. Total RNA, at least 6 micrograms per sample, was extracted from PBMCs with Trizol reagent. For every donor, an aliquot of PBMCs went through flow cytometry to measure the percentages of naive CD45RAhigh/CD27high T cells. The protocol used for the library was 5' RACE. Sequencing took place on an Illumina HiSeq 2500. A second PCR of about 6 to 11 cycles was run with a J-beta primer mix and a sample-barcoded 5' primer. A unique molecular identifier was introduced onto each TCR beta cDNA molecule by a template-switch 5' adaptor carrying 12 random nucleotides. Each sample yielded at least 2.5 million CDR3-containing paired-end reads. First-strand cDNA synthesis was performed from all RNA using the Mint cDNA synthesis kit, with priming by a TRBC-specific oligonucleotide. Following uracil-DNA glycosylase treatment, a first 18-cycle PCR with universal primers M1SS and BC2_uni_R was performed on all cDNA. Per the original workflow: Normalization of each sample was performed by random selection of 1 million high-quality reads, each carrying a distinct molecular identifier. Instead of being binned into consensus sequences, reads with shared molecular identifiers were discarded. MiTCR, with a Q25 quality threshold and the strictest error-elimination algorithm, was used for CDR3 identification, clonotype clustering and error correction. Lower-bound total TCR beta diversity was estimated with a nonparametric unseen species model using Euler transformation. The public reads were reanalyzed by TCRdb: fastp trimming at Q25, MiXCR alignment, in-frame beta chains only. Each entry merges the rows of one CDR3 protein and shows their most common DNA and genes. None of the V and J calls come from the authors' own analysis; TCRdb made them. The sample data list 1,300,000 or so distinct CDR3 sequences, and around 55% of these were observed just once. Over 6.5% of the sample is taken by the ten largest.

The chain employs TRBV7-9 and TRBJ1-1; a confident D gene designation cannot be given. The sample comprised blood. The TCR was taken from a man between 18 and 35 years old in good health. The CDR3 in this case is CASSSSVTGFMNTEAFF. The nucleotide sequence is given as TGTGCCAGCAGCTCATCCGTTACGGGGTTCATGAACACTGAAGCTTTCTTT.